This T cell receptor (beta chain) was profiled in a study of T-cell reconstitution after alpha-beta-depleted transplantation in children. The TCRbeta library was prepared with unique molecular identifiers. MiXCR was run by TCRdb on the PCR reads, yielding one entry per CDR3 protein. Counted here are approximately 500,000 distinct CDR3 sequences, over 20% occurring once; the ten biggest clones make up about 35%. This clonotype was detected a few times. Germline values: CDR1 SQVTM, CDR2 ANQGSEA. V was pared by 7 bases and J by 5 bases, with 12 bases between. The length of the CDR3 is 13 residues. This clonotype was obtained from a boy under two years old with Wiskott-Aldrich syndrome, due to receive a stem cell transplant. Source: PBMCs, taken before TCRalphabeta/CD19-depleted stem cell transplant. The chain links TRBV29-1 to TRBJ1-6; a possible D gene is TRBD1 (6 bases). The CDR3 bases are TGCAGCGCCGGGGAGGGGGATAATTCACCCCTCCACTTT. This gives the protein CSAGEGDNSPLHF.